Shown below are 28 T cell receptor beta chains from a single sample sequenced in a study of CD8+CD57+ T cells in acquired aplastic anemia. By flow cytometry, patients selected for sequencing had shown an expansion of CD8+CD57+ cells. Using genomic DNA as the template, TCR beta VDJ and CDR3 profiling was carried out. Each CDR3 protein gets one entry after TCRdb re-called the reads with MiXCR. The sample yields 150,000 to 200,000 distinct CDR3 sequences, around 52% seen once. Material: sorted CD4+, CD8+, or CD8+CD57+ T cells (not recorded which) from PBMCs. These receptors were taken from a human donor with aplastic anemia.

The rearrangement uses TRBV2 and TRBJ1-1, with D unresolved. The V and J ends lost 4 bases and 1 base respectively, with 7 bases between them. Germline CDR1 and CDR2: SNHLY and FYNNEI. The CDR3 runs to 13 residues. CDR3 amino acids: CASSVGENTEAFF. For the CDR3, the DNA is TGTGCCAGCAGTGTTGGCGAGAACACTGAAGCTTTCTTT.

This clonotype was picked up many times. The chain uses TRBV20-1 and TRBJ2-3; TRBD2 matches 10 bases. The CDR3 contains 13 residues. J gave up 5 bases and V 6 bases, and 5 bases lay outside the gene matches. Germline V gene sequence: CDR1 DFQATT, CDR2 SNEGSKA (reference sequence). The CDR3 sequence is CSALGLAIDTQYF. CDR3 coding DNA: TGCAGTGCGCTGGGACTAGCGATAGATACGCAGTATTTT.

The chain uses TRBV7-2 and TRBJ2-7; D is unclear. The germline CDR1 and CDR2 sequences are SGHTA and FQGNSA. The CDR3 covers 14 residues. The V end was cut by 6 bases, the J end by 4 bases, with 16 bases between. This CDR3 reads CASRFSPGVYEQYF. CDR3 nucleotides: TGTGCCAGCAGATTCAGCCCAGGAGTTTACGAGCAGTACTTC.

Regarding this clonotype: A much larger clone lies a single base off, so this may be a read error. The chain recombines TRBV11-1 with TRBJ2-1; 11 nucleotides align to TRBD2. CDR1 is SGHAT, CDR2 FQDESV, per germline (reference sequence). The CDR3 is 15 amino acids. Trimming cost V 4 bases and J 7 bases; bases outside gene matches: 6. CDR3 sequence: CASSSRWTSGNEQFF. CDR3 bases: TGTGCCAGCAGCTCACGATGGACTAGCGGGAATGAGCAGTTCTTC.

This clonotype appeared a few times. The chain uses TRBV10-3 and TRBJ1-1; 7 positions agree with TRBD1. J gave up 2 bases and V 3 bases, and 9 bases lay outside the gene matches. CDR1 and CDR2 from the germline V gene are ENHRY and SYGVKD. The CDR3 loop spans 16 amino acids. CDR3 in DNA: TGTGCCATCAGTGAAGGGACAGCCAAATTAAACACTGAAGCTTTCTTT. It translates to CAISEGTAKLNTEAFF.

The chain joins TRBV24-1 to TRBJ2-1; D gene unclear. This CDR3 contains 14 residues. Germline CDR1 reads KGHDR; CDR2 reads SFDVKD. V was trimmed by 2 bases and J by 8 bases, leaving 12 bases between them. CDR3 coding DNA: TGTGCCACCAGTGATTCCCAACCCCCTGATGAGCAGTTCTTC. Protein sequence: CATSDSQPPDEQFF.

Concerning this clonotype itself: This clone may be a read error of a much larger clone one base away. V gene TRBV5-1 combines with J gene TRBJ1-1; D is possibly TRBD1 (6 bases). The germline V gene has CDR1 SGHRS and CDR2 YFSETQ. The CDR3 extends over 13 amino acids. With 8 bases removed from V and 5 bases from J, the gap between germline ends came to 16 bases. The CDR3 loop is CASKRGAGTEAFF. The CDR3 region has the DNA TGCGCCAGTAAGAGGGGGGCTGGGACTGAAGCTTTCTTT. Full variable domain (outside the CDR3, taken from reference TRBV5-1 and TRBJ1-1): KAGVTQTPRYLIKTRGQQVTLSCSPISGHRSVSWYQQTPGQGLQFLFEYFSETQRNKGNFPGRFSGRQFSNSRSEMNVSTLELGDSALYLCASKRGAGTEAFFGQGTRLTVV.

The gene calls are TRBV2 and TRBJ2-5; TRBD2 agrees at 7 bases. Germline assignment: CDR1 SNHLY and CDR2 FYNNEI. This CDR3 contains 14 residues. With 3 bases clipped from V and 1 base from J, the junction kept 2 bases outside the gene matches. Written as DNA, the CDR3 is TGTGCCAGCAGTGACCGGACTAGCCAAGAGACCCAGTACTTC. As protein: CASSDRTSQETQYF.

This clonotype was picked up many times. The junction differs from germline at one of its ends, possibly a read error. The chain couples TRBV7-4 to TRBJ1-6; D gene ambiguous. The CDR3 contains 16 residues. Germline CDR1 reads SGHVT; CDR2 reads SQSDAQ. For the CDR3, the DNA is TGTGCCAGTCCCCCCCGTTCCCTGACCAATAAGTCACCCCTCCACTTT. It is translated as CASPPRSLTNKSPLHF.

The DNA for the CDR3 is TGCAGTGCTAGAGATTCGGCAGGGTCCCAAGAGACCCAGTACTTC. It encodes CSARDSAGSQETQYF. The J gene is TRBJ2-7, the V gene TRBV20-1; perhaps TRBD1 as D (5 bases). The DNA matches TRBJ2-5 better at its end, which makes the J call doubtful. Per the germline V gene, CDR1 is DFQATT and CDR2 is SNEGSKA (reference sequence). The CDR3 is made up of 15 amino acids.

The chain employs TRBV2 and TRBJ2-3; no reliable D call. The CDR3 sequence is 14 residues long. V lost 4 bases to trimming and J lost 0 bases, with 8 bases between them. CDR1 SNHLY and CDR2 FYNNEI come from the germline V gene. The CDR3 is CASSARFSTDTQYF. The CDR3 coding sequence is TGTGCCAGCAGTGCCAGGTTTAGCACAGATACGCAGTATTTT.

This clonotype was detected many times. The chain has TRBV20-1 and TRBJ2-5; 9 positions agree with TRBD1. J gave up 4 bases and V 6 bases, and 12 bases lay outside the gene matches. Germline CDR1 DFQATT, CDR2 SNEGSKA (reference sequence). The CDR3 runs 15 residues. The CDR3 sequence is CSAYDRDRVGETQYF. The CDR3, as DNA: TGCAGTGCCTACGACCGGGACAGGGTGGGAGAGACCCAGTACTTC.

This clonotype was found many times. This chain connects TRBV19 to TRBJ1-1; TRBD1 is a possible D gene (6 bases). Trimming cost V 3 bases and J 4 bases, with 18 bases left between them. The CDR3 extends over 16 amino acids. Per the germline V gene, CDR1 is LNHDA and CDR2 is SQIVND (reference sequence). CDR3 sequence (DNA): TGTGCCAGTAGTATGCGGGGGGCGACTCTAGGCACTGAAGCTTTCTTT. As protein: CASSMRGATLGTEAFF. The variable domain in full, with the rest retrieved from reference TRBV19 and TRBJ1-1, is DGGITQSPKYLFRKEGQNVTLSCEQNLNHDAMYWYRQDPGQGLRLIYYSQIVNDFQKGDIAEGYSVSREKKESFPLTVTSAQKNPTAFYLCASSMRGATLGTEAFFGQGTRLTVV.

The chain employs TRBV30 and TRBJ2-1; D not certain. Per the germline V gene, CDR1 is GTSNPN and CDR2 is SVGIG (reference sequence). The CDR3 has 13 amino acids. Trimming cost V 0 bases and J 8 bases, with 11 bases left between them. The CDR3 nucleotides read TGTGCCTGGAGTGTACTGATCCAGGATGAGCAGTTCTTC. Protein: CAWSVLIQDEQFF. Using reference TRBV30 and TRBJ2-1 for the parts outside the CDR3, the full variable domain is SQTIHQWPATLVQPVGSPLSLECTVEGTSNPNLYWYRQAAGRGLQLLFYSVGIGQISSEVPQNLSASRPQDRQFILSSKKLLLSDSGFYLCAWSVLIQDEQFFGPGTRLTVL.

This clonotype was found many times. This chain links TRBV6-1 with TRBJ2-7; the match to TRBD1 covers 9 bases. V shed 3 bases and J 3 bases; nucleotides not matched to a gene: 6. Germline V gene sequence: CDR1 MNHNS, CDR2 SASEGT. This CDR3 has 15 amino acids. CDR3 DNA sequence: TGTGCCAGCAGTGACTGGGGACAGGGATTCTACGAGCAGTACTTC. Amino acids: CASSDWGQGFYEQYF.

This clonotype has only a few counts. Being one base from a much bigger clone, this may be a read error. The chain recombines TRBV20-1 with TRBJ2-1, with D perhaps given as TRBD1 or TRBD2 (5 bases each). Germline V gene sequence: CDR1 DFQATT, CDR2 SNEGSKA (reference sequence). The CDR3 covers 16 residues. For the CDR3, the DNA is TGCAGTGCTAGAGATACGGGACGGAGCTCCTACAATGGGCAGTTCTTC. This translates into CSARDTGRSSYNGQFF.

The table lists this clonotype with a count of one. This rearrangement joins TRBV10-3 to TRBJ2-3, with 8 bases identical to TRBD2. The V gene's germline CDR1 is ENHRY and CDR2 SYGVKD. With 2 bases clipped from V and 4 bases from J, the junction kept 2 bases outside the gene matches. This CDR3 region has 14 residues. CDR3 sequence (DNA): TGTGCCATCAGTGAGGGACTAGCCGCAGATACGCAGTATTTT. Residues: CAISEGLAADTQYF.

This clonotype was detected only a few times. The gene calls are TRBV30 and TRBJ2-1; tentative D call: TRBD1 (6 bases). V lost 3 bases to trimming and J lost 10 bases, with 7 bases between them. Germline loops: CDR1 GTSNPN, CDR2 SVGIG (reference sequence). This CDR3 is built from 10 residues. The CDR3 here is CAWRGGEQFF. The CDR3 DNA reads TGTGCCTGGAGAGGGGGAGAGCAGTTCTTC.

This clonotype has only a few counts. A much more abundant neighbour one base away suggests this may be a read error. The chain links TRBV5-5 to TRBJ1-1; D ambiguous. CDR3 size: 11 residues. Trimming took 6 bases from V and 3 from J, leaving 6 bases between them. CDR1 and CDR2 from the germline V gene are SGHKS and YYEKEE (reference sequence). The CDR3 sequence: CASNLYTEAFF. CDR3 nucleotide sequence: TGTGCCAGCAACTTATACACTGAAGCTTTCTTT.

The chain couples TRBV12-3 or TRBV12-4 to TRBJ1-1; 7 positions match TRBD1. The CDR3 totals 15 residues. After removal of 5 bases from V and 5 bases from J, the junction contained 11 bases not matched to a gene. In DNA, the CDR3 is TGTGCCAGCAGTATACGACAGGGATTGCTGACTGAAGCTTTCTTT. This codes for CASSIRQGLLTEAFF.

This clonotype was seen repeatedly, ten times or more. V usage is TRBV20-1 and J usage is TRBJ2-7, with TRBD1 identical over 9 bases. Trimming removed 6 bases from V and 2 bases from J; junction bases left unmatched: 8. The CDR3 is 14 residues long. Germline-derived CDR1 and CDR2 are DFQATT and SNEGSKA (reference sequence). The CDR3 DNA is TGCAGTGCCTGGCCGGACAGGGGCCCCTACGAGCAGTACTTC. It codes for CSAWPDRGPYEQYF.

V is TRBV6-4 and J is TRBJ1-1; the D is unclear. Germline CDR1 MRHNA, CDR2 SNTAGT. V lost 2 bases and J 6 bases, leaving 10 bases between the germline ends. This CDR3 has 13 amino acids. The CDR3 loop is CASSDVTGAEAFF. The CDR3 DNA reads TGTGCCAGCAGTGACGTAACTGGGGCTGAAGCTTTCTTT.

Only one count was recorded for this clonotype. The CDR3 sequence is CAINPSGGAGDTQYF. The DNA for the CDR3 is TGTGCCATCAATCCTAGCGGGGGGGCTGGAGATACGCAGTATTTT. This chain links TRBV10-3 with TRBJ2-3; 12 bases are a match to TRBD2. This CDR3 has 15 amino acids. The germline V gene has CDR1 ENHRY and CDR2 SYGVKD. V trimming: 7 bases; J trimming: 5 bases; junction bases outside the gene matches: 7.

As regards this clonotype: This may be a read error: a much more frequent sequence differs by one nucleotide. The chain is built from TRBV5-1 and TRBJ1-1; TRBD1 agrees at 7 bases. This CDR3 region has 14 residues. Germline assignment: CDR1 SGHRS and CDR2 YFSETQ. The CDR3 DNA is TGCGCCAGCAGCCTCACAGGGGTGAACACTGAAGCTCTCTTT. Its protein product is CASSLTGVNTEALF.

This clonotype has a count of ten or more. This chain links TRBV20-1 with TRBJ1-1; no reliable D call. Germline CDR1 is DFQATT and CDR2 is SNEGSKA (reference sequence). Deletions cut 3 bases from V and 1 base from J, with 12 bases between. The CDR3 sequence is 14 residues long. CDR3 nucleotides: TGCAGTGCTAGGGGGTGGGGTGAGAACACTGAAGCTTTCTTT. Amino acids: CSARGWGENTEAFF.

This clonotype was seen many times. This rearrangement joins TRBV19 to TRBJ2-3; 7 positions agree with TRBD2. CDR1 and CDR2 (germline): LNHDA, SQIVND (reference sequence). The CDR3 has 19 amino acids. Unmatched junction bases numbered 20, after V lost 2 bases and J lost 6 bases. CDR3 bases: TGTGCCAGTAGTATATTGGGAGGGGACTATATACCACACTCGGATACGCAGTATTTT. This translates into CASSILGGDYIPHSDTQYF.

At least ten counts were recorded for this clonotype. V usage is TRBV19 and J usage is TRBJ2-1; unclear D gene. Trimming shortened V by 1 base and J by 4 bases, and 11 bases separated the two germline ends. This CDR3 has 15 residues. The V gene's germline CDR1 is LNHDA and CDR2 SQIVND (reference sequence). The CDR3 sequence: CASSIAAVAYNEQFF. As DNA, the CDR3 is TGTGCCAGTAGTATAGCTGCAGTTGCTTACAATGAGCAGTTCTTC.

The chain employs TRBV19 and TRBJ1-4, with a possible D match to TRBD1 (6 bases). The V and J ends lost 4 bases and 5 bases respectively, with 14 bases between them. CDR1 is LNHDA and CDR2 is SQIVND in the germline V gene (reference sequence). This CDR3 contains 15 residues. CDR3 amino acids: CASSTSGQGNEKLFF. The CDR3 DNA reads as TGTGCCAGTAGTACCTCGGGACAAGGAAATGAAAAACTGTTTTTT.